This passage covers 8 T cell receptor beta chains from one sample sequenced in a study of cytomegalovirus exposure and HLA in healthy donors (dated by TCRdb to the late 2010s). Library preparation employed the immunoSEQ multiplex PCR assay. For the multiplex PCR, a mixture combining 60 forward primers for TCR Vbeta segments and 13 reverse primers for TCR Jbeta segments was used. TCRdb's version of the immuneACCESS table is confined to in-frame rearrangements and falls short of the full clone set. An unresolved V gene accounts for under half of the shortfall where checked; the remainder is of unknown origin. Here the sample has roughly 170,000 clones; about 82% occur a single time. The ten biggest clones cover roughly 0.69% of the sample. The sequencing sample was made of PBMCs. The origin of the receptors is a woman between 18 and 29 years old in good health and CMV-seronegative.

The genes are TRBV14 and TRBJ2-3; 7 positions agree with TRBD2. J lost 5 bases, V lost 1 base, and 0 bases had no gene match. The V gene's germline CDR1 is SGHDN and CDR2 FVKESK. The CDR3 has 13 amino acids. The DNA for the CDR3 is TGTGCCAGCAGCCAAGCGGGGGGAGATACGCAGTATTTT. Its protein is CASSQAGGDTQYF.

The chain combines TRBV5-6 with TRBJ2-7; D is perhaps TRBD1 (6 bases). The ends were cut back, 1 base at V and 0 bases at J, with 8 bases in the middle. This CDR3 has 14 amino acids. Germline lookup yields CDR1 SGHDT and CDR2 YYEEEE. The CDR3 loop is CASSLTGSSYEQYF. The CDR3 region has the DNA TGTGCCAGCAGCTTGACAGGGAGCTCCTACGAGCAGTACTTC. Drawing the rest from reference TRBV5-6 and TRBJ2-7, the complete variable domain is DAGVTQSPTHLIKTRGQQVTLRCSPKSGHDTVSWYQQALGQGPQFIFQYYEEEERQRGNFPDRFSGHQFPNYSSELNVNALLLGDSALYLCASSLTGSSYEQYFGPGTRLTVT.

The table lists this clone with a count of one. In DNA, the CDR3 is TGTGCCACCATAGTTTCTACTGAGCAGTTCTTC. This codes for CATIVSTEQFF. The V gene is TRBV6-5, the J gene TRBJ2-1, with D unresolved. Germline V gives CDR1 MNHEY, CDR2 SVGAGI. V dropped 10 bases and J dropped 9 bases, with 13 bases sitting between them. There are 11 residues in the CDR3.

The rearrangement uses TRBV28 and TRBJ1-4; TRBD1 might be the D (5 bases). V was cut by 5 bases and J by 6 bases, with 13 bases left in between. The CDR3 consists of 14 residues. The germline gives CDR1 MDHEN, CDR2 SYDVKM. The CDR3 loop is CASSQGPSYEKLFF. Written as DNA, the CDR3 is TGTGCCAGCAGTCAGGGTCCCTCTTATGAAAAACTGTTTTTT.

This clone has only a few counts. J is TRBJ1-1 and V is TRBV4-3; D is uncertain. Trimming removed 2 bases from V and 3 bases from J, with 7 bases in between. The CDR3 length is 13 residues. Germline values: CDR1 LGHNA, CDR2 YSLEER. CDR3 residues: CASSQFRYTEAFF. The CDR3 DNA reads TGCGCCAGCAGCCAATTCAGATACACTGAAGCTTTCTTT.

This clone was recorded once. The gene calls are TRBV5-1 and TRBJ2-5; D remains ambiguous. The better agreement between TRBJ2-7 and the DNA end casts doubt on the J call. This CDR3 region has 16 residues. The germline V gene has CDR1 SGHRS and CDR2 YFSETQ. The CDR3 sequence: CASSLGQEPPSREQYF. The CDR3 bases are TGCGCCAGCAGCTTGGGCCAAGAACCCCCAAGCCGCGAGCAGTACTTC.

The V call is TRBV7-9, the J call TRBJ2-5, with 7 bases that match TRBD2. J lost 7 bases, V lost 4 bases, and 9 bases had no gene match. The CDR3 extends over 14 amino acids. The germline CDR1 and CDR2 sequences are SEHNR and FQNEAQ (reference sequence). The CDR3 coding sequence is TGTGCCAGCAGCTCCCCGGAGCGGGGTACGACCCAGTACTTC. Protein sequence: CASSSPERGTTQYF.

The sample holds a few counts of this clone. The genes are TRBV10-3 and TRBJ2-4, with 13 bases identical to TRBD2. The length of the CDR3 is 18 residues. The J segment lost 0 bases and the V segment lost 7 bases, leaving 9 bases of the junction unmatched. The germline CDR1 and CDR2 sequences are ENHRY and SYGVKD. In DNA form, the CDR3 reads TGTGCCATCACGGGACTAGCGGGACCCGGGTTAGCCAAAAACATTCAGTACTTC. It codes for CAITGLAGPGLAKNIQYF.